Presented here are 8 T cell receptor beta chains from one specimen sequenced in a study of T cells expressing NK-cell markers. TCRdb reworked the 5' RACE reads into one entry per CDR3 protein, no DNA. The listing contains 500,000 or so distinct CDR3 sequences. Sequences were obtained from blood T cells: a sorted CD56 or NKG2C T cell subset, CD4+ or CD8+ T cells, or bulk PBMC T cells (not recorded which). The receptors come from a man younger than 30 in good health.

The chain couples TRBV29-1 to TRBJ2-2; TCRdb proposes TRBD1, but this gene call is untestable without DNA. Germline CDR1 and CDR2: SQVTM and ANQGSEA. The CDR3 length is 16 residues. The chain's CDR3 is CSVDGGPQPNTGELFF.

The CDR3 is CAISDSGGGPYGYTF. V is TRBV10-3 and J is TRBJ1-2; TCRdb's D call of TRBD1 is untestable without DNA. There are 15 residues in the CDR3. In germline, CDR1 is ENHRY, CDR2 SYGVKD.

The rearrangement joins TRBV7-3 to TRBJ2-4; TCRdb gives TRBD1 as the D gene, but with no DNA this cannot be confirmed. This CDR3 contains 14 residues. The germline V gene encodes CDR1 SGHTA and CDR2 FQGTGA. The CDR3 spells CASSLKPGRNIQYF. The variable domain in full, completed from reference TRBV7-3 and TRBJ2-4, reads GAGVSQTPSNKVTEKGKYVELRCDPISGHTALYWYRQSLGQGPEFLIYFQGTGAADDSGLPNDRFFAVRPEGSVSTLKIQRTERGDSAVYLCASSLKPGRNIQYFGAGTRLSVL.

The chain is built from TRBV10-3 and TRBJ2-3; the D gene TCRdb calls, TRBD1, cannot be checked with no DNA. CDR1 is ENHRY, CDR2 SYGVKD, per germline. The CDR3 has 14 residues. The CDR3 here is CAISVAGEADTQYF.

V gene TRBV5-1 combines with J gene TRBJ2-1; there is no DNA to check the TCRdb D call of TRBD2. Germline loops: CDR1 SGHRS, CDR2 YFSETQ. The CDR3 runs to 15 residues. CDR3 region: CASSLVSGHVNEQFF.

V and J are TRBV6-1 and TRBJ2-1. Germline V gene lookup returns CDR1 MNHNS and CDR2 SASEGT. The CDR3 has 13 amino acids. CDR3 loop: CASRLPFGNEQFF.

J is TRBJ2-1 and V is TRBV27; TCRdb selects TRBD1, and the lack of DNA leaves this call unchecked. Per the germline V gene, CDR1 is MNHEY and CDR2 is SMNVEV (reference sequence). The CDR3 runs to 17 residues. The CDR3 region is CASSTRQTRIAYNEQFF.

The chain joins TRBV29-1 to TRBJ1-6; checking the TCRdb D call of TRBD1 is not possible without DNA. The CDR3 covers 15 residues. Germline loops: CDR1 SQVTM, CDR2 ANQGSEA. The CDR3 is CSVEVEGGDPQMLHF.